Below, 18 T cell receptor beta chains from the same sample are listed, as sequenced in a study of metastatic and nonmetastatic thyroid tumors. Nobody among the patients had been given any treatment before thyroid surgery. TCRdb re-called clones via MiXCR from the PCR reads. The sample holds about 70,000 clones, roughly 18% seen once. What was sequenced was blood. The receptor set was obtained from a female donor with papillary thyroid cancer or a benign thyroid nodule (not recorded which). Some clones in this sample may be carry-over from other donors' samples.

This clone was picked up a small number of times. This could be a read error, since a much larger clone is one nucleotide away. The chain links TRBV24-1 to TRBJ2-5; D is tentatively TRBD1 or TRBD2 (6 bases each). The CDR3 is 15 amino acids. The germline V and J ends were trimmed by 4 bases and 7 bases, with 18 bases remaining between them. From germline, CDR1 is KGHDR and CDR2 SFDVKD. The CDR3 reads CATSDSAGGKGTQYF. CDR3 sequence (DNA): TGTGCCACCAGTGACTCGGCCGGGGGCAAAGGGACCCAGTACTTC.

In this sample, this clone turned up many times. The gene calls are TRBV28 and TRBJ2-4; the D call may be TRBD1 or TRBD2 (5 bases each). Trimming pared 6 bases from V and 7 bases from J, leaving 19 bases between. The CDR3 consists of 15 residues. The V gene's germline CDR1 is MDHEN and CDR2 SYDVKM. The CDR3 sequence: CASSSLDGGANIQYF. CDR3 DNA sequence: TGTGCCAGCAGCTCTCTTGATGGGGGAGCGAACATTCAGTACTTC.

This clone was found many times. This chain connects TRBV12-3 or TRBV12-4 to TRBJ2-2; D gene uncertain. The CDR3 spans 12 residues. With 6 bases removed from V and 7 bases from J, the gap between germline ends came to 9 bases. CDR3 sequence: CASSLTVGELFF. CDR3 nucleotide sequence: TGTGCCAGCAGCTTAACAGTCGGGGAGCTGTTTTTT.

This clone was seen at least ten times. This chain uses TRBV9 with TRBJ1-2, with 8 bases aligning to TRBD1. The CDR3 is made up of 15 amino acids. Germline lookup yields CDR1 SGDLS and CDR2 YYNGEE. With V trimmed by 4 bases and J by 3 bases, 8 bases remained unmatched. The CDR3 DNA is TGTGCCAGCAGCCCCGGGACAGGCCAGTACTATGGCTACACCTTC. Translating gives CASSPGTGQYYGYTF.

This clone was seen repeatedly, ten times or more. J is TRBJ1-2 and V is TRBV5-1, with a tentative D call TRBD1 (5 bases). There are 14 residues in the CDR3. Germline CDR1 SGHRS, CDR2 YFSETQ. The V gene lost 0 bases and the J gene lost 4 bases, with 10 bases spanning the gap. The CDR3 DNA is TGCGCCAGCAGCTTGGTAGCAGGGACCTATGGCTACACCTTC. This gives the protein CASSLVAGTYGYTF. Filled out from reference TRBV5-1 and TRBJ1-2, the complete variable domain reads KAGVTQTPRYLIKTRGQQVTLSCSPISGHRSVSWYQQTPGQGLQFLFEYFSETQRNKGNFPGRFSGRQFSNSRSEMNVSTLELGDSALYLCASSLVAGTYGYTFGSGTRLTVV.

This clone was counted ten times or more. This could be a read error, since a much larger clone is one nucleotide away. This CDR3 is also generated by other DNA sequences in the sample. The gene calls are TRBV18 and TRBJ2-2, with D perhaps TRBD1 (5 bases). The CDR3 has 15 residues. Per germline, CDR1 KGHSH and CDR2 LQKENI. CDR3 region: CASSPGQANTGELFF. Written as DNA, the CDR3 is TGCGCCAGCTCACCCGGACAAGCGAACACCGGGGAGCTGTTTTTT.

The V call is TRBV11-2, the J call TRBJ2-7, with D possibly being TRBD1 or TRBD2 (5 bases each). The germline V gene has CDR1 SGHAT and CDR2 FQNNGV. V lost 4 bases, J lost 6 bases, and 19 bases lay in between. The CDR3 consists of 15 residues. CDR3 coding DNA: TGTGCCAGCAGCTCCGGGACCTACAGATCGGGCGAGCAGTACTTC. Protein sequence: CASSSGTYRSGEQYF.

The chain couples TRBV3-1 to TRBJ2-5, with D perhaps being TRBD1 or TRBD2 (5 bases each). Looked up from germline, CDR1 is LGHDT and CDR2 is YNNKEL (reference sequence). The CDR3 consists of 17 residues. Trimming shortened V by 0 bases and J by 5 bases, and 19 bases separated the two germline ends. The CDR3 nucleotides are TGTGCCAGCAGCCAAGATTTGAGCCCAGAAGGGACGGAGACCCAGTACTTC. Its protein product is CASSQDLSPEGTETQYF.

On this clone: The missing conserved phenylalanine or tryptophan at the end of this CDR3 makes a read error likely. The rearrangement joins TRBV30 to TRBJ1-3; D is possibly TRBD1 (6 bases). This CDR3 spans 12 amino acids. The ends were cut back, 8 bases at V and 8 bases at J, with 16 bases in the middle. Germline lookup yields CDR1 GTSNPN and CDR2 SVGIG (reference sequence). DNA for the CDR3: TGTGCCGCACAGGGATCTAGAGACACCATATATTTG. This sequence encodes CAAQGSRDTIYL.

A remark on this clone: One junction end does not reproduce the germline sequence, and a read error may be involved. The rearrangement uses TRBV20-1 and TRBJ2-7; possibly TRBD1 or TRBD2 for D (5 bases each). Germline CDR1 is DFQATT and CDR2 is SNEGSKA (reference sequence). The CDR3 runs to 14 residues. The CDR3 sequence is CSARRTLGTYEHYF. The CDR3 nucleotides are TGCAGTGCTAGGAGGACCCTCGGGACCTACGAGCATTACTTC.

This clone was counted many times. V gene TRBV5-6 combines with J gene TRBJ1-2, with D tentatively TRBD1 (6 bases). V dropped 4 bases and J dropped 4 bases, with 20 bases sitting between them. This CDR3 has 16 residues. Germline assignment: CDR1 SGHDT and CDR2 YYEEEE. The chain's CDR3 is CASSLLQGRETYGYTF. The CDR3 bases are TGTGCCAGCAGCCTATTACAGGGAAGGGAAACCTATGGCTACACCTTC.

V and J are TRBV9 and TRBJ2-5; tentatively, D is TRBD2 (6 bases). Trimming stripped 0 bases from V and 5 bases from J, with 17 bases between. The CDR3 covers 16 residues. Germline V gene lookup returns CDR1 SGDLS and CDR2 YYNGEE. The CDR3 reads CASSVGNSGVAETQYF. In DNA, the CDR3 is TGTGCCAGCAGCGTAGGTAATAGCGGCGTCGCTGAGACCCAGTACTTC.

This clone was seen only a few times. V and J are TRBV11-1 and TRBJ1-2; 9 bases are shared with TRBD1. Germline V gives CDR1 SGHAT, CDR2 FQDESV (reference sequence). This CDR3 has 14 residues. Trimming removed 1 base from V and 6 bases from J; junction bases left unmatched: 3. CDR3 region: CASSLGQGVDGYTF. CDR3 nucleotide sequence: TGTGCCAGCAGCTTAGGACAGGGGGTCGATGGCTACACCTTC.

As to this clone: Other DNA sequences of this sample code for an identical CDR3. This chain uses TRBV5-6 with TRBJ2-5; 13 bases match TRBD2. Germline loops: CDR1 SGHDT, CDR2 YYEEEE. The CDR3 has 16 residues. Losses at the gene ends were 4 bases for V and 4 bases for J; bases not matched to a gene: 7. CDR3 bases: TGTGCCAGCAGCCCAGGACTAGCGGGGGTTGCAGAGACCCAGTACTTC. It encodes CASSPGLAGVAETQYF.

Points on this clone: The identical CDR3 is also encoded by other nucleotide sequences in the sample. The genes are TRBV5-1 and TRBJ1-1; unclear D gene. V was clipped by 2 bases and J by 3 bases, with 17 bases between them. In germline, CDR1 is SGHRS, CDR2 YFSETQ. There are 16 residues in the CDR3. The DNA for the CDR3 is TGCGCCAGCAGCTTCGCTGCAGGCCTCGGTGACACTGAAGCTTTCTTT. Protein: CASSFAAGLGDTEAFF.

At least ten counts were recorded for this clone. The J gene is TRBJ1-2, the V gene TRBV29-1; the D is unclear. V lost 2 bases to trimming and J lost 4 bases, with 11 bases between them. Germline assignment: CDR1 SQVTM and CDR2 ANQGSEA. The CDR3 spans 13 residues. The CDR3 coding sequence is TGCAGCGTTGAACCTTTGAAGATCTATGGCTACACCTTC. This encodes CSVEPLKIYGYTF.

With respect to this clone: Being one base from a much bigger clone, this may be a read error. This rearrangement joins TRBV20-1 to TRBJ2-5; 9 bases map to TRBD2. Looked up from germline, CDR1 is DFQATT and CDR2 is SNEGSKA (reference sequence). The CDR3 runs 13 residues. This CDR3 is CSSSGKGGETQYF. In DNA, the CDR3 is TGCAGTTCTAGCGGGAAGGGAGGAGAGACCCAGTACTTC.

This clone was counted at least ten times. The chain joins TRBV4-1 to TRBJ1-6, with 9 nucleotides matching TRBD1. V gave up 3 bases and J gave up 5 bases; unmatched junction bases: 2. CDR3 length: 15 amino acids. CDR1 is MGHRA, CDR2 YSYEKL, per germline. The CDR3: CASSQGQGNNSPLHF. As DNA, the CDR3 is TGCGCCAGCAGCCAGGGACAGGGTAATAATTCACCCCTCCACTTT.